The rows below give T cell receptor beta chains drawn from one sample of a study of beta chain features in type 1 diabetes. Produced via immunoSEQ multiplex PCR; TCRdb's table is partial and in-frame only. The sample contains a few hundred thousand clones, roughly 12% of which appear only once. The material sequenced was naive CD4+ T cells from blood. These receptors all stem from a woman younger than 30 with type 1 diabetes. CDR3s leave out the opening cysteine and the closing phenylalanine or tryptophan. Some rows mark clone size as missing; the rest say once, few, many or name a class of expanded clone.

clone_size v_call cdr3_aa
few TRBV2 ASREERGFAGELF
few TRBV10-3 ATLLSGGGYGYT
. TRBV2 ASRETGRLTEAF
. TRBV6-5 ASSALPRGGTEAF
few TRBV10-3 AISATTGTYEQY
few TRBV15 ATSQTRQGRGEQY
few TRBV4-3 ASSQERLGQGNYGYT
. TRBV28 ASSPLGTSGTNEQF
. TRBV4-2 ASSQDNGGEQF
. TRBV29-1 SVRGQGHAEAF
few TRBV9 ASSVGTSGLQETQY
few TRBV5-1 ASSPSDRGGEQF
few TRBV15 ATLLRTGGPETQY
few TRBV29-1 SVAGTSNTEAF
. TRBV27 ASRGAPSSGANVLT
. TRBV19 ASTGLGSPLH
. TRBV4-1 ASSQVLAGGLTQY
few TRBV15 ATSPRNVGVEF
few TRBV7-2 ASRALPRLDEKLF
few TRBV30 AWKDRGREQY
few TRBV28 ASSYPYGTDNTGELF
few TRBV4-3 ASSQDPPGLAGGRSTDTQY
. TRBV7-2 ASSLTPPMQRYYGYT
. TRBV7-9 ASSYRQGEETQY
. TRBV4-3 ASSQPGQLYGYT
. TRBV6-1 ASSAPGTQY
. TRBV18 ASSPPEQGYRYGYT